What follows are 22 T cell receptor beta chains derived from one specimen sequenced in a study of T cell responses to AZD1222 COVID-19 vaccine. Using immunoSEQ multiplex PCR, the repertoire was profiled, and TCRdb retains in-frame clones only, with some absent. The sample gives more than 85,000 clones, about 89% of which show up once; about 7.5% is in the top ten. This material consisted of peripheral blood, taken on day 0 of AZD1222 vaccination. These receptors all stem from an adult in good health.

The rearrangement uses TRBV29-1 and TRBJ1-3; D may be TRBD1 (6 bases). The germline CDR1 and CDR2 sequences are SQVTM and ANQGSEA. The CDR3 totals 17 residues. Trimming removed 2 bases at V and 0 bases at J, with 17 bases between. CDR3 residues: CSVESRIIRGSGNTIYF. The DNA for the CDR3 is TGCAGCGTTGAAAGTAGAATTATCAGGGGCTCTGGAAACACCATATATTTT. The full variable domain, completed using reference TRBV29-1 and TRBJ1-3, is SAVISQKPSRDICQRGTSLTIQCQVDSQVTMMFWYRQQPGQSLTLIATANQGSEATYESGFVIDKFPISRPNLTFSTLTVSNMSPEDSSIYLCSVESRIIRGSGNTIYFGEGSWLTVV.

The chain is built from TRBV4-3 and TRBJ2-7; TRBD1 matches at 9 bases. CDR1 is LGHNA and CDR2 is YSLEER in the germline V gene. The CDR3 is 15 residues long. J gave up 2 bases and V 3 bases, and 5 bases lay outside the gene matches. CDR3 bases: TGCGCCAGCAGCCAGGGGACAGGGAGGGCCTACGAGCAGTACTTC. Translation gives CASSQGTGRAYEQYF.

The chain is built from TRBV7-9 and TRBJ2-7, with D perhaps matching TRBD2 (5 bases). Germline-derived CDR1 and CDR2 are SEHNR and FQNEAQ (reference sequence). Trimming took 6 bases from V and 6 from J, leaving 12 bases between them. This CDR3 has 12 residues. In nucleotides, the CDR3 is TGTGCCAGCAGTACTACTAGGATCGAGCAGTACTTC. Translation gives CASSTTRIEQYF.

As DNA, the CDR3 is TGCGCCAGCAGCTCCGGGACTAGGACCGGGGAGCTGTTTTTT. Translating it yields CASSSGTRTGELFF. This rearrangement joins TRBV4-1 to TRBJ2-2; 8 positions agree with TRBD2. Germline-derived CDR1 and CDR2 are MGHRA and YSYEKL. This CDR3 has 14 amino acids. J lost 5 bases, V lost 5 bases, and 4 bases had no gene match.

The chain carries TRBV2 and TRBJ1-5; D perhaps matches TRBD1 (5 bases). V was shortened by 2 bases and J by 6 bases, with 11 bases between the two germline ends. There are 14 residues in the CDR3. The germline V gene has CDR1 SNHLY and CDR2 FYNNEI. The CDR3 DNA follows: TGTGCCAGCAGTGAACAGGGTTCGGTTCAGCCCCAGCATTTT. Protein sequence: CASSEQGSVQPQHF.

The chain links TRBV7-2 to TRBJ2-7, with D perhaps TRBD2 (6 bases). The CDR3 has 13 residues. Germline V gives CDR1 SGHTA, CDR2 FQGNSA. V dropped 5 bases and J dropped 4 bases, with 12 bases sitting between them. In DNA, the CDR3 is TGTGCCAGCAGCCCGCGGGGTAGTTACGAGCAGTACTTC. This translates into CASSPRGSYEQYF.

The chain carries TRBV6-5 and TRBJ1-3; TRBD1 aligns across 11 bases. The CDR3 is 15 amino acids. With V trimmed by 4 bases and J by 5 bases, 4 bases remained unmatched. The germline CDR1 and CDR2 sequences are MNHEY and SVGAGI. This chain's CDR3 is CASSSWDRGRNTIYF. CDR3 coding DNA: TGTGCCAGCAGTTCTTGGGACAGGGGGAGAAACACCATATATTTT.

CDR3 bases: TGTGCCAGCAGCAGGGACACCTTGGTGGCTTTCTTT. It encodes CASSRDTLVAFF. This chain links TRBV11-2 with TRBJ1-1; the D gene is possibly TRBD1 (6 bases). The V end lost 5 bases, the J end lost 11 bases, and 15 bases lay between the germline ends. Germline-derived CDR1 and CDR2 are SGHAT and FQNNGV. The CDR3 runs 12 residues.

With regard to this clone: Additional DNA sequences in this sample encode the identical CDR3. V usage is TRBV7-9 and J usage is TRBJ1-2; the D is unclear. The V gene's germline CDR1 is SEHNR and CDR2 FQNEAQ (reference sequence). The CDR3 spans 13 residues. Trimming cost V 3 bases and J 4 bases, with 9 bases left between them. The CDR3 loop is CASSLASAYGYTF. CDR3 in DNA: TGTGCCAGCAGCTTGGCCAGCGCCTATGGCTACACCTTC.

The genes are TRBV7-2 and TRBJ1-6, with TRBD1 as a possible D gene (6 bases). V gave up 5 bases and J gave up 4 bases, with 15 bases separating them. The CDR3 loop spans 16 amino acids. Germline CDR1 reads SGHTA; CDR2 reads FQGNSA. CDR3 sequence (DNA): TGTGCCAGCAGCCGGGGGTCGGACAGATATAATTCACCCCTCCACTTT. Residues: CASSRGSDRYNSPLHF. The full variable domain, with the rest looked up from reference TRBV7-2 and TRBJ1-6, is GAGVSQSPSNKVTEKGKDVELRCDPISGHTALYWYRQSLGQGLEFLIYFQGNSAPDKSGLPSDRFSAERTGGSVSTLTIQRTQQEDSAVYLCASSRGSDRYNSPLHFGNGTRLTVT.

The chain recombines TRBV18 with TRBJ1-3; TRBD1 matches 8 bases. CDR1 is KGHSH and CDR2 is LQKENI in the germline V gene. Trimming removed 2 bases from V and 1 base from J; junction bases left unmatched: 4. The CDR3 length is 16 residues. DNA for the CDR3: TGTGCCAGCTCACCAAGGACAGGGAGGTCTGGAAACACCATATATTTT. This sequence encodes CASSPRTGRSGNTIYF.

The chain couples TRBV18 to TRBJ2-3; D possibly corresponds to TRBD1 (6 bases). Per germline, CDR1 KGHSH and CDR2 LQKENI. The CDR3 length is 15 residues. Deletions cut 1 base from V and 3 bases from J, with 11 bases between. The CDR3 spells CASSPRQGTTDTQYF. In nucleotides, the CDR3 is TGTGCCAGCTCACCACGGCAGGGGACGACAGATACGCAGTATTTT.

The chain couples TRBV27 to TRBJ2-1; 9 bases are shared with TRBD2. Germline trimming cut 5 bases from V and 12 bases from J; bases unmatched to any gene: 8. The length of the CDR3 is 13 residues. Germline CDR1 MNHEY, CDR2 SMNVEV (reference sequence). CDR3: CASSTGTSSGQFF. The CDR3 nucleotides read TGTGCCAGCAGTACTGGGACTAGCAGCGGGCAGTTCTTC.

The chain joins TRBV10-3 to TRBJ2-7; 7 positions match TRBD2. V lost 0 bases and J lost 2; bases outside the gene matches: 10. Germline loops: CDR1 ENHRY, CDR2 SYGVKD. The CDR3 runs to 17 residues. The CDR3 loop reads CAISESRVSSGPYEQYF. CDR3 coding DNA: TGTGCCATCAGTGAGTCGAGGGTGTCTAGCGGTCCCTACGAGCAGTACTTC.

The gene calls are TRBV7-8 and TRBJ2-1; either TRBD1 or TRBD2 may supply D (5 bases each). V shed 5 bases and J shed 2 bases, with 19 bases lying between them. The germline CDR1 and CDR2 sequences are SGHVS and FQNEAQ. The CDR3 has 17 amino acids. The CDR3 nucleotides are TGTGCCAGCAGCCCCCATGGGGGAGCGGCCCCCTACAATGAGCAGTTCTTC. Translating it yields CASSPHGGAAPYNEQFF.

This chain joins TRBV19 and TRBJ1-2; D gene uncertain. Germline lookup yields CDR1 LNHDA and CDR2 SQIVND (reference sequence). The CDR3 is 12 amino acids. With 1 base removed from V and 8 bases from J, the gap between germline ends came to 8 bases. The CDR3 sequence: CASSIGGLGYTF. In DNA, the CDR3 is TGTGCCAGTAGTATAGGCGGGCTCGGCTACACCTTC.

The chain combines TRBV18 with TRBJ1-4, with 11 bases that match TRBD1. The J segment lost 7 bases and the V segment lost 3 bases, leaving 1 base of the junction unmatched. CDR3 length equals 14 residues. Germline V gives CDR1 KGHSH, CDR2 LQKENI. The CDR3 DNA is TGTGCCAGCTCACCGGGACAGGGGGTTGAAAAACTGTTTTTT. Amino acid sequence: CASSPGQGVEKLFF.

The V call is TRBV28, the J call TRBJ2-7, with D possibly being TRBD1 (5 bases). The V end lost 2 bases, the J end lost 5 bases, and 13 bases lay between the germline ends. The CDR3 covers 14 residues. Germline lookup yields CDR1 MDHEN and CDR2 SYDVKM. Here the CDR3 reads CASSLPQTAHEQYF. The CDR3, as DNA: TGTGCCAGCAGTTTACCCCAGACAGCCCACGAGCAGTACTTC. Drawing the rest from reference TRBV28 and TRBJ2-7, the complete variable domain is DVKVTQSSRYLVKRTGEKVFLECVQDMDHENMFWYRQDPGLGLRLIYFSYDVKMKEKGDIPEGYSVSREKKERFSLILESASTNQTSMYLCASSLPQTAHEQYFGPGTRLTVT.

The V gene is TRBV5-1, the J gene TRBJ1-3; D unresolved. The V gene's germline CDR1 is SGHRS and CDR2 YFSETQ. Trimming took off 4 bases at V and 4 bases at J, with 6 bases between the two ends. This CDR3 spans 12 amino acids. The CDR3 region has the DNA TGCGCCAGCAGCGCGCAGGGAAACACCATATATTTT. Protein sequence: CASSAQGNTIYF.

This clone was seen once. The chain has TRBV11-2 and TRBJ1-1; TRBD1 agrees at 9 bases. This CDR3 is built from 15 residues. With 1 base clipped from V and 6 bases from J, the junction kept 6 bases outside the gene matches. Germline CDR1 reads SGHAT; CDR2 reads FQNNGV. CDR3 region: CASSLARDRVAEAFF. The CDR3 DNA reads as TGTGCCAGCAGCTTAGCCCGGGACAGGGTTGCTGAAGCTTTCTTT.

CDR3 nucleotide sequence: TGTGCCAGCGACGCGGGACAAAAGGGTTCACCCCTCCACTTT. Translation: CASDAGQKGSPLHF. The chain recombines TRBV9 with TRBJ1-6; maybe TRBD1 (6 bases). V lost 7 bases, J lost 9 bases, and 17 bases lay in between. The CDR3 covers 14 residues. Germline V gene data show CDR1 as SGDLS and CDR2 as YYNGEE.

The chain carries TRBV4-3 and TRBJ1-2; D is perhaps TRBD1 (5 bases). In germline, CDR1 is LGHNA, CDR2 YSLEER. CDR3 length equals 13 residues. V was pared by 3 bases and J by 6 bases, with 11 bases between. The CDR3 DNA follows: TGCGCCAGCAGCCAGGAACGGGGCCATGGCTACACCTTC. Translating it yields CASSQERGHGYTF.